Shown below are 2 T cell receptor beta chains from a single sample sequenced in a study of T cells in Graves' hyperthyroidism and ophthalmopathy. Template material for amplifying TCR beta CDR3 regions consisted of RNA transcripts. During a first-round RT-PCR of the TCR CDR3, the HTBI primer set was used. TCRdb itself ran the multiplex PCR reads through MiXCR, one entry per CDR3 protein. Of hundreds of thousands of distinct CDR3 sequences in the sample, around 15% were seen once. Sequenced sample: blood. These TCRs come from a woman under 30 with Graves' hyperthyroidism.

This clonotype was seen many times. V and J are TRBV30 and TRBJ2-7; TRBD1 aligns across 11 bases. Germline V gives CDR1 GTSNPN, CDR2 SVGIG (reference sequence). The J segment lost 0 bases and the V segment lost 3 bases, leaving 1 base of the junction unmatched. The CDR3 has 14 amino acids. DNA for the CDR3: TGTGCCTGGAGGGGACAGGGGGTCTCCTACGAGCAGTACTTC. Translation: CAWRGQGVSYEQYF.

The chain combines TRBV25-1 with TRBJ2-2, with D maybe TRBD1 (6 bases). The germline CDR1 and CDR2 sequences are MGHDK and SYGVNS. The CDR3 runs 15 residues. Trimming removed 3 bases from V and 7 bases from J, with 15 bases in between. The CDR3 coding sequence is TGTGCCAGCAGTGACGATCAGGGGCGAAGCGGGGAGCTGTTTTTT. This encodes CASSDDQGRSGELFF.